Listed here are 32 T cell receptor beta chains from one sample, sequenced in a study of blood T cell repertoires in COVID-19. The assay was immunoSEQ multiplex PCR, and TCRdb's table has in-frame clones only and misses some. In the table there are fewer than 300,000 clones, about 86% of which are singletons. Sequenced input: peripheral blood. The receptors were sampled from an elderly man with acute or convalescent COVID-19.

This chain joins TRBV10-2 and TRBJ2-7, with TRBD2 identical over 9 bases. The CDR3 is 15 amino acids. Germline V gives CDR1 WSHSY, CDR2 SAAADI. With V trimmed by 4 bases and J by 7 bases, 11 bases remained unmatched. For the CDR3, the DNA is TGCGCCAGCAGTGGGGCTAGCGGGACCGTTCGGGAGCAGTACTTC. Its protein product is CASSGASGTVREQYF.

The chain has TRBV6-5 and TRBJ2-7; 8 nucleotides match TRBD1. CDR3 length: 12 amino acids. Germline lookup yields CDR1 MNHEY and CDR2 SVGAGI. The J segment lost 4 bases and the V segment lost 10 bases, leaving 6 bases of the junction unmatched. The CDR3 coding sequence is TGTGCCACTTGGGACAGGCCTTACGAGCAGTACTTC. Its protein product is CATWDRPYEQYF.

This clone was seen just once. The genes are TRBV5-1 and TRBJ2-2; 9 bases fit TRBD1. This CDR3 has 15 residues. Germline V gene data show CDR1 as SGHRS and CDR2 as YFSETQ. Unmatched junction bases numbered 6, after V lost 5 bases and J lost 4 bases. The CDR3 region has the DNA TGCGCCAGCAGTGGACAGGGGTTGGGCACCGGGGAGCTGTTTTTT. Translated, it gives CASSGQGLGTGELFF.

The chain has TRBV24-1 and TRBJ2-6; D may be TRBD2 (7 bases). Looked up from germline, CDR1 is KGHDR and CDR2 is SFDVKD. Between the trimmed V and J ends, which lost 9 bases and 4 bases, there was a span of 15 bases. The CDR3 spans 15 residues. CDR3 sequence (DNA): TGTGCCACCGGGGGGGGCCGAGGAGGGGCCAACGTCCTGACTTTC. Translated: CATGGGRGGANVLTF.

Only one count was recorded for this clone. V usage is TRBV3-1 (or the pseudogene TRBV3-2) and J usage is TRBJ2-4, with 8 positions matching TRBD1. V was pared by 5 bases and J by 3 bases, with 9 bases of the junction left unmatched. Per germline, CDR1 LGHDT and CDR2 YNNKEL (reference sequence). The CDR3 consists of 16 residues. CDR3 sequence (DNA): TGTGCCAGCAGCGAGACAGGGGTCGGAGGCAAAAACATTCAGTACTTC. It specifies CASSETGVGGKNIQYF.

The chain uses TRBV19 and TRBJ2-1, with 11 nucleotides matching TRBD1. Germline V gene sequence: CDR1 LNHDA, CDR2 SQIVND (reference sequence). After removal of 5 bases from V and 3 bases from J, the junction contained 3 bases not matched to a gene. The CDR3 sequence is 15 residues long. DNA for the CDR3: TGTGCCAGTAGTGCGGGACAGGGGGGCTACAATGAGCAGTTCTTC. Its translation is CASSAGQGGYNEQFF.

The chain joins TRBV5-1 to TRBJ1-1; D call uncertain. Trimming removed 0 bases at V and 0 bases at J, with 6 bases between. CDR1 and CDR2 (germline): SGHRS, YFSETQ. This CDR3 has 14 amino acids. CDR3 residues: CASSLAVMNTEAFF. The CDR3 DNA is TGCGCCAGCAGCTTGGCAGTGATGAACACTGAAGCTTTCTTT.

This chain links TRBV25-1 with TRBJ2-5; 10 bases map to TRBD1. V lost 7 bases and J lost 7; bases outside the gene matches: 6. The germline V gene encodes CDR1 MGHDK and CDR2 SYGVNS. The CDR3 is 13 amino acids. The CDR3, as DNA: TGTGCCAGCACAGGGACAGGGGAGGGGACCCAGTACTTC. Protein product: CASTGTGEGTQYF.

The CDR3 coding sequence is TGTGCCAGCAGCGTAGCTGGGGCGGCCGGGAGCGAGCAGTACTTC. Protein: CASSVAGAAGSEQYF. The chain employs TRBV9 and TRBJ2-7, with a possible D match to TRBD2 (6 bases). V lost 0 bases to trimming and J lost 6 bases, with 16 bases between them. Germline CDR1 SGDLS, CDR2 YYNGEE. The CDR3 has 15 residues.

V gene TRBV5-1 combines with J gene TRBJ1-1; 8 positions match TRBD1. With 7 bases clipped from V and 2 bases from J, the junction kept 7 bases outside the gene matches. The germline gives CDR1 SGHRS, CDR2 YFSETQ. CDR3 length equals 14 residues. In nucleotides, the CDR3 is TGCGCCAGCCGCTCCGGGACAGGCAACACTGAAGCTTTCTTT. Its translation: CASRSGTGNTEAFF.

This chain links TRBV7-8 with TRBJ1-2, with 10 bases that match TRBD1. CDR1 is SGHVS, CDR2 FQNEAQ, per germline. This CDR3 has 14 amino acids. Unmatched junction bases numbered 1, after V lost 3 bases and J lost 3 bases. CDR3 coding DNA: TGTGCCAGCAGCTTCGGACAGGGGGACTATGGCTACACCTTC. This codes for CASSFGQGDYGYTF.

Only a few counts were recorded for this clone. The chain employs TRBV6-5 and TRBJ1-1; 7 nucleotides line up with TRBD1. The CDR3 totals 15 residues. The V gene's germline CDR1 is MNHEY and CDR2 SVGAGI. The CDR3 nucleotides are TGTGCTACGGCTCAGGGGGGTAACGTGAACACTGAAGCTTTCTTT. The encoded protein is CATAQGGNVNTEAFF.

The chain uses TRBV19 and TRBJ1-5, with 8 bases identical to TRBD1. Germline CDR1 reads LNHDA; CDR2 reads SQIVND (reference sequence). CDR3 length: 16 amino acids. Trimming cost V 4 bases and J 6 bases; bases outside gene matches: 11. The CDR3 loop reads CASSTAGQGGSQPQHF. The CDR3 DNA reads as TGTGCCAGTAGTACCGCAGGACAGGGTGGTAGTCAGCCCCAGCATTTT.

The chain links TRBV28 to TRBJ2-7; 8 nucleotides match TRBD2. V trimming: 2 bases; J trimming: 3 bases; junction bases outside the gene matches: 3. CDR1 MDHEN and CDR2 SYDVKM come from the germline V gene. The length of the CDR3 is 14 residues. The CDR3 region is CASSLTAGVYEQYF. CDR3 DNA sequence: TGTGCCAGCAGTTTAACAGCGGGAGTCTACGAGCAGTACTTC.

V is TRBV5-4 and J is TRBJ2-7; D may be TRBD2 (7 bases). Germline-derived CDR1 and CDR2 are SGHNT and YYREEE (reference sequence). The CDR3 loop spans 14 amino acids. V lost 4 bases and J 4 bases, leaving 15 bases between the germline ends. The CDR3 coding sequence is TGTGCCAGCAGCGGGGGGGCAATTCCTTACGAGCAGTACTTC. Residues: CASSGGAIPYEQYF.

As DNA, the CDR3 is TGTGCCAGCAGCCGCGGGACTCAATACAATGAGCAGTTCTTC. It translates to CASSRGTQYNEQFF. The genes are TRBV7-3 and TRBJ2-1, with D perhaps TRBD2 (6 bases). Germline loops: CDR1 SGHTA, CDR2 FQGTGA. The CDR3 sequence is 14 residues long. Deletions cut 5 bases from V and 4 bases from J, with 12 bases between. Together with reference TRBV7-3 and TRBJ2-1, the CDR3 gives the full variable domain: GAGVSQTPSNKVTEKGKYVELRCDPISGHTALYWYRQSLGQGPEFLIYFQGTGAADDSGLPNDRFFAVRPEGSVSTLKIQRTERGDSAVYLCASSRGTQYNEQFFGPGTRLTVL.

In the case of this clone: A much larger clone differs from this one at a single base, so this may be a read error. The genes are TRBV5-4 and TRBJ2-3; D not resolved. The CDR3 runs to 12 residues. V lost 3 bases and J 0 bases, leaving 2 bases between the germline ends. Germline V gene sequence: CDR1 SGHNT, CDR2 YYREEE (reference sequence). The CDR3 DNA reads as TGTGCCAGCAGCTCTAGCACAGATACGCAGTATTTT. Translation: CASSSSTDTQYF.

The genes are TRBV11-2 and TRBJ1-5; 9 nucleotides match TRBD1. The CDR3 is made up of 14 amino acids. J gave up 6 bases and V 5 bases, and 5 bases lay outside the gene matches. Germline lookup yields CDR1 SGHAT and CDR2 FQNNGV. CDR3 sequence: CASSPGQGRQPQHF. The CDR3 region has the DNA TGTGCCAGCAGCCCAGGACAGGGGCGTCAGCCCCAGCATTTT.

Concerning this clone: Other DNA sequences of this sample code for an identical CDR3. The chain combines TRBV7-2 with TRBJ1-5, with 7 bases that match TRBD1. V shed 1 base and J 7 bases; nucleotides not matched to a gene: 4. The CDR3 loop spans 14 amino acids. Germline V gives CDR1 SGHTA, CDR2 FQGNSA. CDR3 region: CASSLDRGSQPQHF. The CDR3 DNA sequence: TGTGCCAGCAGCTTAGACAGGGGATCCCAGCCCCAGCATTTT.

This clone was counted between two and nine times. J is TRBJ2-1 and V is TRBV5-8; no clear D gene. Germline V gene sequence: CDR1 SGHTS, CDR2 YDEGEE. Trimming removed 5 bases from V and 0 bases from J, with 9 bases in between. This CDR3 has 14 residues. In DNA, the CDR3 is TGTGCCAGCAGACTTAAAAGCTCCTACAATGAGCAGTTCTTC. This sequence encodes CASRLKSSYNEQFF. The whole variable domain, remainder taken from reference TRBV5-8 and TRBJ2-1, is EAGVTQSPTHLIKTRGQQATLRCSPISGHTSVYWYQQALGLGLQFLLWYDEGEERNRGNFPPRFSGRQFPNYSSELNVNALELEDSALYLCASRLKSSYNEQFFGPGTRLTVL.

CDR3 loop: CASRYTDTQYF. The CDR3, as DNA: TGCGCCAGCAGGTACACAGATACGCAGTATTTT. The chain carries TRBV5-1 and TRBJ2-3; D remains ambiguous. Trimming took off 5 bases at V and 2 bases at J, with 3 bases between the two ends. This CDR3 spans 11 amino acids. Germline V CDR1 and CDR2: SGHRS, YFSETQ. The variable domain in full, with the rest retrieved from reference TRBV5-1 and TRBJ2-3, is KAGVTQTPRYLIKTRGQQVTLSCSPISGHRSVSWYQQTPGQGLQFLFEYFSETQRNKGNFPGRFSGRQFSNSRSEMNVSTLELGDSALYLCASRYTDTQYFGPGTRLTVL.

The CDR3 nucleotides are TGTGCCAGCAGTACCAGCGGGGGTCGCACAGATACGCAGTATTTT. The encoded protein is CASSTSGGRTDTQYF. The rearrangement uses TRBV28 and TRBJ2-3, with 8 bases lining up with TRBD2. The CDR3 spans 15 residues. Germline-derived CDR1 and CDR2 are MDHEN and SYDVKM. The V gene end was trimmed by 5 bases and the J gene end by 1 base; junction bases not matched to a gene: 5.

This rearrangement joins TRBV20-1 to TRBJ1-6; no definite D call. Germline V gene lookup returns CDR1 DFQATT and CDR2 SNEGSKA (reference sequence). This CDR3 is 14 amino acids long. V lost 3 bases to trimming and J lost 5 bases, with 11 bases between them. The CDR3 loop reads CSASSQYNNSPLHF. As DNA, the CDR3 is TGCAGTGCTAGTAGTCAGTATAATAATTCACCCCTCCACTTT.

CDR3 sequence: CASRPGTGQRYEQYF. In DNA form, the CDR3 reads TGCGCCAGCAGACCCGGGACAGGCCAGAGATACGAGCAGTACTTC. The rearrangement uses TRBV10-2 and TRBJ2-7; TRBD1 aligns across 8 bases. CDR1 and CDR2 (germline): WSHSY, SAAADI. The CDR3 has 15 residues. The V and J ends lost 6 bases and 4 bases, in that order; junction bases with no gene match: 11.

This clone was recorded many times. V gene TRBV6-1 combines with J gene TRBJ2-7, with 10 bases aligning to TRBD2. Germline V lookup: CDR1 MNHNS, CDR2 SASEGT. Trimming cost V 1 base and J 6 bases; bases outside gene matches: 6. The CDR3 has 15 amino acids. The CDR3 sequence is CASSEGASGSGEQYF. The CDR3 nucleotides are TGTGCCAGCAGTGAAGGCGCTAGCGGGAGTGGCGAGCAGTACTTC.

The chain employs TRBV9 and TRBJ2-2, with 7 bases fitting TRBD1. V gave up 0 bases and J gave up 4 bases; unmatched junction bases: 6. The germline V gene has CDR1 SGDLS and CDR2 YYNGEE. This CDR3 has 16 amino acids. CDR3: CASSVAGQSTTGELFF. CDR3 sequence (DNA): TGTGCCAGCAGCGTAGCGGGACAGTCGACCACCGGGGAGCTGTTTTTT.

This clone was picked up one time. The V gene is TRBV30, the J gene TRBJ2-2, with 9 bases that match TRBD1. V dropped 2 bases and J dropped 6; count of bases not matched to a gene: 4. The CDR3 loop spans 14 amino acids. The germline V gene has CDR1 GTSNPN and CDR2 SVGIG (reference sequence). In DNA form, the CDR3 reads TGTGCCTGGAGTACAGGGGGCAGATCCGGGGAGCTGTTTTTT. This gives the protein CAWSTGGRSGELFF.

This chain links TRBV9 with TRBJ1-6; 8 bases fit TRBD1. V shed 0 bases, J shed 7 bases, and the junction held 6 bases outside the gene matches. The germline V gene encodes CDR1 SGDLS and CDR2 YYNGEE. This CDR3 is built from 16 residues. In DNA, the CDR3 is TGTGCCAGCAGCGTAGGGCAGGGGGCGATGAATTCACCCCTCCACTTT. Protein: CASSVGQGAMNSPLHF.

This chain joins TRBV18 and TRBJ2-7; D unclear. CDR1 and CDR2 from the germline V gene are KGHSH and LQKENI. V was pared by 3 bases and J by 7 bases, with 13 bases between. This CDR3 region has 13 residues. CDR3 DNA sequence: TGTGCCAGCTCACCCGACACTCGGCGAGAGCAGTACTTC. Protein: CASSPDTRREQYF. The variable domain in full, completed from reference TRBV18 and TRBJ2-7, reads NAGVMQNPRHLVRRRGQEARLRCSPMKGHSHVYWYRQLPEEGLKFMVYLQKENIIDESGMPKERFSAEFPKEGPSILRIQQVVRGDSAAYFCASSPDTRREQYFGPGTRLTVT.

This clone was seen a single time. One junction end disagrees with the germline gene, perhaps due to a read error. The genes are TRBV30 and TRBJ2-7; 10 bases align to TRBD2. Germline assignment: CDR1 GTSNPN and CDR2 SVGIG (reference sequence). This CDR3 is built from 13 residues. The CDR3 spells CAWRGLAGAPLVF. The CDR3 DNA sequence: TGTGCCTGGAGGGGCCTAGCGGGGGCCCCACTAGTCTTC. The variable domain in full, completed from reference TRBV30 and TRBJ2-7, reads SQTIHQWPATLVQPVGSPLSLECTVEGTSNPNLYWYRQAAGRGLQLLFYSVGIGQISSEVPQNLSASRPQDRQFILSSKKLLLSDSGFYLCAWRGLAGAPLVFGPGTRLTVT.

This sequence joins TRBV30 and TRBJ1-2; TRBD1 agrees at 10 bases. The CDR3 runs 20 residues. V was pared by 2 bases and J by 0 bases, with 18 bases of the junction left unmatched. The germline V gene encodes CDR1 GTSNPN and CDR2 SVGIG (reference sequence). In DNA, the CDR3 is TGTGCCTGGAGTAGAGATAATACCGGGACAGGGGCTATAGCTAACTATGGCTACACCTTC. Translated, it gives CAWSRDNTGTGAIANYGYTF.

The V gene is TRBV28, the J gene TRBJ2-3; TRBD1 might be the D (6 bases). The germline gives CDR1 MDHEN, CDR2 SYDVKM. The V gene lost 5 bases and the J gene lost 0 bases, with 12 bases spanning the gap. The CDR3 has 15 amino acids. This CDR3 reads CASSATTGSTDTQYF. The CDR3 nucleotides read TGTGCCAGCAGTGCGACTACAGGGAGCACAGATACGCAGTATTTT.